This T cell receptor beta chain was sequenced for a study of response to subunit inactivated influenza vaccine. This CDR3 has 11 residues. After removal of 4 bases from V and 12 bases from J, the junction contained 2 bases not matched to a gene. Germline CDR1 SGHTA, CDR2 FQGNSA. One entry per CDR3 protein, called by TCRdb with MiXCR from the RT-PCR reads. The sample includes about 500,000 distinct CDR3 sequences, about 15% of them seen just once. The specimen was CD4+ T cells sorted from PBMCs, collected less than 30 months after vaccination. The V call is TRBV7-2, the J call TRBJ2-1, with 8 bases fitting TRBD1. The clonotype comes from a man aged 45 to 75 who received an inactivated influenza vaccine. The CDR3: CASSSTGGQFF. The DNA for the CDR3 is TGTGCCAGCAGCTCAACAGGGGGGCAGTTCTTC.